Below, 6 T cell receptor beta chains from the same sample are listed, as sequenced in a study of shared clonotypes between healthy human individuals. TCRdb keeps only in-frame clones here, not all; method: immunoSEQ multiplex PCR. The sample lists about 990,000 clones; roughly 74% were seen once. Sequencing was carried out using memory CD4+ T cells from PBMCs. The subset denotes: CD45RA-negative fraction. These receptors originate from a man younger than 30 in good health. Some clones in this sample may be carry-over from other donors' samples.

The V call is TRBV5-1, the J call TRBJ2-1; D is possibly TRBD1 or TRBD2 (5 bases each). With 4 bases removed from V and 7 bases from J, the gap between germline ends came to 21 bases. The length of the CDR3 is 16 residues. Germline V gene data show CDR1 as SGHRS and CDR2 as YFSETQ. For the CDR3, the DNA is TGCGCCAGCAGCCAAGAGGCGGTGGGGGTTTATAATGAGCAGTTCTTC. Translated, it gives CASSQEAVGVYNEQFF.

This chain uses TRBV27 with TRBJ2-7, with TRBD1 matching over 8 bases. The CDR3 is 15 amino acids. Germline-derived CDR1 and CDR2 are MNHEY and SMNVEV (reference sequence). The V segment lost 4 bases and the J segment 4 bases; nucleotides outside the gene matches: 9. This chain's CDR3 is CASSSRQGKFYEQYF. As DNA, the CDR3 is TGTGCCAGCAGTTCTCGACAGGGGAAGTTTTACGAGCAGTACTTC.

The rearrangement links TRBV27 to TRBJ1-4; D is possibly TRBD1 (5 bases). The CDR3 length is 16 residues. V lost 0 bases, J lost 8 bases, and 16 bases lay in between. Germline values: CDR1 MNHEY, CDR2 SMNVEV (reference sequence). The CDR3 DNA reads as TGTGCCAGCAGTTTATCGATCGGGGGGATAGGCGAAAAACTGTTTTTT. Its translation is CASSLSIGGIGEKLFF. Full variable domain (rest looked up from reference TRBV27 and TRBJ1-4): EAQVTQNPRYLITVTGKKLTVTCSQNMNHEYMSWYRQDPGLGLRQIYYSMNVEVTDKGDVPEGYKVSRKEKRNFPLILESPSPNQTSLYFCASSLSIGGIGEKLFFGSGTQLSVL.

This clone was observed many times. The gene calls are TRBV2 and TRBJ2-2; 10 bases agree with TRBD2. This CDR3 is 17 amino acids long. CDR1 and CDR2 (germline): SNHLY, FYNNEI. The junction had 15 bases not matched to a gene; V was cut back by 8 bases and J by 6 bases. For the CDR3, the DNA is TGTGCCAGCGGAAGATCTTCCGGGACTAGCGAACCCGGGGAGCTGTTTTTT. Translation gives CASGRSSGTSEPGELFF.

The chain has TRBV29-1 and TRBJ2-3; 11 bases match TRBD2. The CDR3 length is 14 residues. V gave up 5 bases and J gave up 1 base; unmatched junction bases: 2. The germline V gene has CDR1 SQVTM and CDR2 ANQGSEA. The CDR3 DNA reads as TGCAGCGTTAGACTAGCGGGGCGCACAGATACGCAGTATTTT. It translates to CSVRLAGRTDTQYF.

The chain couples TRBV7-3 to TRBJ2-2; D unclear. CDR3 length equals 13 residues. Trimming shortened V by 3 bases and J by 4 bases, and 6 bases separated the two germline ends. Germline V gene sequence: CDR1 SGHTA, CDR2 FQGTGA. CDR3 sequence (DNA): TGTGCCAGCAGCTTTAAACTCACCGGGGAGCTGTTTTTT. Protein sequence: CASSFKLTGELFF.